These T cell receptor beta chains were read from a single sample in a study of blood T cell repertoires in COVID-19. Libraries were prepared by immunoSEQ multiplex PCR; TCRdb keeps only in-frame clonotypes and omits some of them. The sample has about 350,000 clones, roughly 87% seen once. Sequencing was carried out using PBMCs or T cells enriched from blood (not recorded which). The receptors come from a woman under 40 who had recovered from COVID-19. Both conserved end residues are part of each CDR3. D genes are given only for firm matches. Size tells how often a clone was seen (once, few, many) or the class of an expanded clone, and some rows leave it out.

CDR3 protein | CDR3 DNA | CDR3 length | V gene | D gene | clone size | J gene
CSVVEGGGSLPQHF | TGCAGCGTTGTTGAGGGTGGGGGGAGTCTGCCCCAGCATTTT | 14 | TRBV29-1 | . | . | TRBJ1-5
CASSSRTAGEQYF | TGTGCCAGCAGTTCTCGGACAGCAGGAGAGCAGTACTTC | 13 | TRBV12-3/TRBV12-4 | . | . | TRBJ2-7
CASSQEEGSQFF | TGTGCCAGCAGCCAAGAGGAGGGAAGCCAGTTCTTC | 12 | TRBV3-1/TRBV3-2 | . | . | TRBJ2-1
CASSLVGRGMEYGYTF | TGCGCCAGCAGCTTGGTCGGGAGGGGAATGGAATATGGCTACACCTTC | 16 | TRBV5-1 | . | once | TRBJ1-2
CASSSLLAQVYEQYF | TGTGCCAGCAGCTCGCTTTTGGCTCAAGTCTACGAGCAGTACTTC | 15 | TRBV5-6 | . | . | TRBJ2-7
CASSPIAGSSYEQYF | TGTGCCAGCAGCCCCATAGCGGGGAGCTCCTACGAGCAGTACTTC | 15 | TRBV3-1/TRBV3-2 | TRBD2 | . | TRBJ2-7
CASSSRTSGGEKLYEQFF | TGTGCCAGCAGTTCTAGGACTAGCGGGGGAGAGAAACTTTATGAGCAGTTCTTC | 18 | TRBV27 | TRBD2 | . | TRBJ2-1
CASSLWSDRPSSYEQYF | TGTGCCAGCAGTTTATGGTCGGACAGGCCGAGCTCCTACGAGCAGTACTTC | 17 | TRBV28 | TRBD1 | . | TRBJ2-7
CASSLGSPPANTGELFF | TGTGCCAGCAGCTTGGGTAGCCCTCCGGCGAACACCGGGGAGCTGTTTTTT | 17 | TRBV5-4 | . | . | TRBJ2-2
CASSERAGPGGYTF | TGTGCCAGCAGTGAAAGGGCGGGGCCCGGTGGCTACACCTTC | 14 | TRBV6-1 | . | . | TRBJ1-2
CAWRGQESGNTIYF | TGTGCCTGGAGGGGACAGGAGTCGGGAAACACCATATATTTT | 14 | TRBV30 | TRBD1 | . | TRBJ1-3
CASSRNSLTNEKLFF | TGTGCCAGCAGCCGAAACTCGCTAACTAATGAAAAACTGTTTTTT | 15 | TRBV11-2 | . | . | TRBJ1-4
CASSPTARGGNSPLHF | TGCGCCAGCAGTCCCACAGCCCGGGGAGGCAATTCACCCCTCCACTTT | 16 | TRBV5-1 | . | . | TRBJ1-6
CASSQDLTSGGYQETQYF | TGCGCCAGCAGCCAAGACCTAACTAGCGGGGGGTACCAAGAGACCCAGTACTTC | 18 | TRBV4-1 | TRBD2 | . | TRBJ2-5
CASSHQGAGLQETQYF | TGTGCCAGCAGCCATCAGGGGGCGGGATTACAAGAGACCCAGTACTTC | 16 | TRBV11-2 | TRBD1 | . | TRBJ2-5
CASSNGLAFMNEQFF | TGTGCCAGCAGTAACGGACTAGCGTTTATGAATGAGCAGTTCTTC | 15 | TRBV7-9 | TRBD2 | . | TRBJ2-1
CASRPPRGMSNTEAFF | TGTGCCAGCAGACCCCCTCGAGGAATGTCGAACACTGAAGCTTTCTTT | 16 | TRBV11-2 | . | . | TRBJ1-1
CASSLGGGYSNQPQHF | TGTGCCAGCAGTTTAGGAGGGGGCTATAGCAATCAGCCCCAGCATTTT | 16 | TRBV27 | TRBD1 | . | TRBJ1-5
CAISESTTGNYGYTF | TGTGCCATCAGTGAGTCCACTACGGGGAACTATGGCTACACCTTC | 15 | TRBV10-3 | . | . | TRBJ1-2
CASSRGTNEEQYF | TGTGCCAGCTCCCGGGGGACTAACGAGGAGCAGTACTTC | 13 | TRBV7-2 | TRBD2 | . | TRBJ2-7
CASSYSGTVYEQYF | TGTGCCAGCAGTTACTCAGGGACAGTCTACGAGCAGTACTTC | 14 | TRBV6-5 | TRBD1 | . | TRBJ2-7
CASSIVPGGHPSTDTQYF | TGTGCCAGTAGTATAGTTCCGGGGGGCCATCCTAGCACAGATACGCAGTATTTT | 18 | TRBV19 | . | . | TRBJ2-3
CASSQAPGANYGYTF | TGTGCCAGCAGCCAAGCCCCAGGGGCGAACTATGGCTACACCTTC | 15 | TRBV3-1/TRBV3-2 | . | . | TRBJ1-2
CASSPRLAGKGEQYF | TGTGCCAGCAGTCCCCGACTAGCGGGGAAGGGCGAGCAGTACTTC | 15 | TRBV6-2/TRBV6-3 | TRBD2 | . | TRBJ2-7
CASSHQGSDGYTF | TGCGCCAGCAGTCATCAGGGGTCGGATGGCTACACCTTC | 13 | TRBV23-1 | . | few | TRBJ1-2
CASSELRNEKLFF | TGTGCCAGCAGTGAATTGAGAAATGAAAAACTGTTTTTT | 13 | TRBV2 | . | . | TRBJ1-4
CASSGGQGFYGYTF | TGCGCCAGCAGCGGTGGACAGGGATTTTATGGCTACACCTTC | 14 | TRBV5-1 | TRBD1 | once | TRBJ1-2
CASSLGQEPYGYTF | TGTGCCAGCAGCTTAGGACAGGAGCCCTATGGCTACACCTTC | 14 | TRBV7-2 | . | . | TRBJ1-2
CATSRSGGVYGYTF | TGTGCCACCAGCAGATCCGGGGGGGTCTATGGCTACACCTTC | 14 | TRBV15 | . | . | TRBJ1-2
CASSKLAGGSSYNEQFF | TGTGCCAGCAGCAAACTAGCGGGGGGAAGCTCCTACAATGAGCAGTTCTTC | 17 | TRBV5-4 | TRBD2 | once | TRBJ2-1
CASSNREHTF | TGTGCCAGCTCGAACAGGGAACACACCTTC | 10 | TRBV28 | . | . | TRBJ1-2
CASSYPGQINEQYF | TGTGCCAGCAGTTACCCTGGACAGATCAACGAGCAGTACTTC | 14 | TRBV6-6 | . | . | TRBJ2-7
CASSYSASGGAGVFF | TGTGCCAGCAGTTACTCGGCTAGCGGGGGGGCCGGCGTGTTCTTC | 15 | TRBV6-2/TRBV6-3 | TRBD2 | once | TRBJ2-1
CASSLAQGYEQYF | TGTGCCAGCAGCTTGGCACAGGGGTACGAGCAGTACTTC | 13 | TRBV7-8 | TRBD1 | . | TRBJ2-7
CASHPMGQPLADEQFF | TGTGCCAGCCATCCAATGGGGCAGCCCCTGGCGGATGAGCAGTTCTTC | 16 | TRBV19 | . | . | TRBJ2-1
CASRPGQGNEKLFF | TGTGCCAGCAGACCGGGACAGGGTAATGAAAAACTGTTTTTT | 14 | TRBV5-5 | TRBD1 | . | TRBJ1-4
CASRDFYVGETQYF | TGTGCCAGCAGGGACTTCTACGTGGGGGAGACCCAGTACTTC | 14 | TRBV2 | . | . | TRBJ2-5
CASSLLRDFYNEQFF | TGTGCCAGCAGTCTCCTCCGGGACTTTTACAATGAGCAGTTCTTC | 15 | TRBV27 | . | . | TRBJ2-1
CASSRGTGVQETQYF | TGTGCCAGTAGTAGGGGGACAGGAGTTCAGGAGACCCAGTACTTC | 15 | TRBV19 | TRBD1 | . | TRBJ2-5
CASSHGTGSSEAFF | TGTGCCAGCTCACATGGGACAGGAAGCTCTGAAGCTTTCTTT | 14 | TRBV18 | TRBD1 | . | TRBJ1-1
CANSADGFRRANVLTF | TGTGCCAATTCGGCAGACGGGTTTCGGCGGGCCAACGTCCTGACTTTC | 16 | TRBV27 | . | . | TRBJ2-6
CASAQPTNEKLFF | TGTGCCAGCGCACAGCCAACTAATGAAAAACTGTTTTTT | 13 | TRBV28 | . | . | TRBJ1-4
CAALGGGTEAFF | TGTGCCGCCCTTGGGGGGGGGACTGAAGCTTTCTTT | 12 | TRBV10-3 | . | . | TRBJ1-1
CASSADRATNSPLHF | TGTGCCAGCAGTGCCGACAGGGCTACGAATTCACCCCTCCACTTT | 15 | TRBV27 | TRBD1 | . | TRBJ1-6
CASSLDRGVFYEQYF | TGTGCCAGCAGCTTGGACAGGGGAGTTTTCTACGAGCAGTACTTC | 15 | TRBV5-5 | TRBD1 | . | TRBJ2-7
CASSEEGDSPLHF | TGTGCCAGCAGTGAAGAGGGGGACTCACCCCTCCACTTT | 13 | TRBV6-1 | . | many | TRBJ1-6
CASSPRGAGYNEQFF | TGTGCCAGCAGCCCTCGGGGGGCCGGGTACAATGAGCAGTTCTTC | 15 | TRBV13 | . | . | TRBJ2-1
CASSNQKSGGYGYTF | TGTGCCAGCAGCAACCAGAAAAGCGGCGGGTATGGCTACACCTTC | 15 | TRBV28 | . | . | TRBJ1-2
CASSFYNTEAFF | TGTGCCAGCAGCTTCTACAACACTGAAGCTTTCTTT | 12 | TRBV5-5 | . | few | TRBJ1-1
CSASPGTSSPPHQETQYF | TGCAGTGCTAGTCCCGGGACTAGTTCCCCACCCCACCAAGAGACCCAGTACTTC | 18 | TRBV20-1 | TRBD2 | . | TRBJ2-5
CASSLAGGNQPQHF | TGTGCCAGCAGCTTAGCCGGGGGCAATCAGCCCCAGCATTTT | 14 | TRBV7-2 | . | . | TRBJ1-5
CASSLPVEGGEKLFF | TGTGCCAGCAGCTTGCCGGTGGAGGGAGGAGAAAAACTGTTTTTT | 15 | TRBV7-9 | . | . | TRBJ1-4
CASSPSRPGTQNTEAFF | TGTGCCAGCAGCCCTAGCAGACCCGGGACTCAGAACACTGAAGCTTTCTTT | 17 | TRBV7-9 | . | . | TRBJ1-1
CAISLQGVGTDTQYF | TGTGCCATCAGCCTTCAGGGGGTCGGGACAGATACGCAGTATTTT | 15 | TRBV10-3 | TRBD1 | . | TRBJ2-3
CASSPRTGGEGGYTF | TGTGCCAGCAGTCCGCGGACAGGGGGCGAGGGTGGCTACACCTTC | 15 | TRBV6-5 | TRBD1 | few | TRBJ1-2
CASSLLVGASTDTQYF | TGTGCCAGCAGCTTATTGGTGGGGGCGAGCACAGATACGCAGTATTTT | 16 | TRBV13 | . | . | TRBJ2-3
CASSFSGNQPQHF | TGTGCCAGCAGTTTCTCGGGAAATCAGCCCCAGCATTTT | 13 | TRBV28 | . | . | TRBJ1-5
CASSRTLLRDRGRQNYGYTF | TGCGCCAGCAGCCGAACCCTCCTTAGGGACAGGGGGCGGCAAAACTATGGCTACACCTTC | 20 | TRBV4-3 | TRBD1 | . | TRBJ1-2
CASSLRTSGGLSSYEQYF | TGTGCCAGCAGTTTACGGACTAGCGGGGGGTTAAGCTCCTACGAGCAGTACTTC | 18 | TRBV28 | TRBD2 | . | TRBJ2-7